This T cell receptor (beta chain) was obtained from a study of T cell responses to AZD1222 COVID-19 vaccine. Deletions cut 0 bases from V and 10 bases from J, with 20 bases between. The CDR3 length is 16 residues. From germline, CDR1 is SGHKS and CDR2 YYEKEE (reference sequence). Clones were sequenced by immunoSEQ multiplex PCR, and TCRdb holds only the in-frame ones, with some missing. The data hold roughly 62,000 clones, with over 60% observed a single time. This sequence joins TRBV5-5 and TRBJ1-5, with D hard to call. The receptor was isolated from an adult in good health. The sample here was peripheral blood, taken on day 0 of AZD1222 vaccination. CDR3 sequence (DNA): TGTGCCAGCAGCTTGGTTATCGAGCCGATATCAAGCCCCCAGCATTTT. Translated, it gives CASSLVIEPISSPQHF. Full variable domain (outside the CDR3, taken from reference TRBV5-5 and TRBJ1-5): DAGVTQSPTHLIKTRGQQVTLRCSPISGHKSVSWYQQVLGQGPQFIFQYYEKEERGRGNFPDRFSARQFPNYSSELNVNALLLGDSALYLCASSLVIEPISSPQHFGDGTRLSIL.